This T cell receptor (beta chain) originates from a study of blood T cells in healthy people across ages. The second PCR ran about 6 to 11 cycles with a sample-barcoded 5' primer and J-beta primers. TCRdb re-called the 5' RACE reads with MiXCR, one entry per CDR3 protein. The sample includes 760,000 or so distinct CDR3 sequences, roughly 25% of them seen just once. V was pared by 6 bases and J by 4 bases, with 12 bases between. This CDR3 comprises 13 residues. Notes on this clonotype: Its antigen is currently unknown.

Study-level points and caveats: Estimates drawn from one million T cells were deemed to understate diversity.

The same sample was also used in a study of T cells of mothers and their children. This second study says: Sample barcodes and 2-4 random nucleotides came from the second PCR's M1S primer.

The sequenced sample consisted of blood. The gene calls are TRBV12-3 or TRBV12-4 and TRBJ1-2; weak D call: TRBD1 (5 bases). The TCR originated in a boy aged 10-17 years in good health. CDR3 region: CASSGGGSYGYTF. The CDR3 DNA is TGTGCCAGCAGCGGTGGGGGGAGCTATGGCTACACCTTC.